Listed below are T cell receptor beta chains from one sample, sequenced in a study of blood T cell repertoires in COVID-19. The repertoire was sequenced with immunoSEQ multiplex PCR; TCRdb's copy has only in-frame clones and lacks some. The table lists about 110,000 clones, 87% of them singletons. Sequencing used peripheral blood. All receptors derive from a human donor in a cohort sampled during active COVID-19. The CDR3 runs from the conserved cysteine through the conserved F or W. A D gene is named only where the DNA matches it firmly.

V: TRBV5-5; D: -; J: TRBJ1-2; DNA: TGTGCCAGCAGCTTGGAACCGGGAAACTATGGCTACACCTTC; CDR3: CASSLEPGNYGYTF
V: TRBV3-1/TRBV3-2; D: -; J: TRBJ2-7; DNA: TGTGCCAGCAGCCAAGTAGGGGCCGCAGGCGAGCAGTACTTC; CDR3: CASSQVGAAGEQYF
V: TRBV28; D: -; J: TRBJ2-7; DNA: TGTGCCAGCAGTGAGGGGGGGGAGAATCGGTACGAGCAGTACTTC; CDR3: CASSEGGENRYEQYF
V: TRBV7-6; D: TRBD1; J: TRBJ1-6; DNA: TGTGCCAGCAGCTCGGGACAGGGAGCTTCACCCCTCCACTTT; CDR3: CASSSGQGASPLHF
V: TRBV6-6; D: -; J: TRBJ1-1; DNA: TGTGCCAGCAGTTACTCGAGGGAACAGTTGAACACTGAAGCTTTCTTT; CDR3: CASSYSREQLNTEAFF
V: TRBV19; D: -; J: TRBJ1-5; DNA: TGTGCCAGTAGTATAGATAGACGGGTTAGCAATCAGCCCCAGCATTTT; CDR3: CASSIDRRVSNQPQHF
V: TRBV6-5; D: -; J: TRBJ1-6; DNA: TGTGCCAGCAGTGACTCCCGGGATTCACCCCTCCACTTT; CDR3: CASSDSRDSPLHF
V: TRBV30; D: -; J: TRBJ1-2; DNA: TGTGCCTGGGAGAGGAACAGTGTGGGGGGTCTTGGTGGCTACACCTTC; CDR3: CAWERNSVGGLGGYTF
V: TRBV6-1; D: TRBD1; J: TRBJ2-7; DNA: TGTGCCAGCAGCTCCACAGGGGTCTACGAGCAGTACTTC; CDR3: CASSSTGVYEQYF
V: TRBV19; D: -; J: TRBJ2-7; DNA: TGTGCCAGTAGTCAACGACCGGGACGGGAGAGCTCCTACGAGCAGTACTTC; CDR3: CASSQRPGRESSYEQYF
V: TRBV24-1; D: TRBD1; J: TRBJ1-1; DNA: TGTGCCACCAGTGATCCCCCCGACAGGGCGCGTAACATGAACACTGAAGCTTTCTTT; CDR3: CATSDPPDRARNMNTEAFF
V: TRBV3-1/TRBV3-2; D: -; J: TRBJ1-4; DNA: TGTGCCAGCAGCCAAGCGGATGAAAAACTGTTTTTT; CDR3: CASSQADEKLFF
V: TRBV18; D: TRBD1; J: TRBJ1-5; DNA: TGTGCCAGCTCCCTCTCAAGACAGGGGAATCAGCCCCAGCATTTT; CDR3: CASSLSRQGNQPQHF
V: TRBV30; D: -; J: TRBJ2-5; DNA: TGTGCCTGGAGTTGGGGGGACCAAGAGACCCAGTACTTC; CDR3: CAWSWGDQETQYF
V: TRBV18; D: -; J: TRBJ1-5; DNA: TGTGCCAGCTCACCAGAGGGAAGGGGAGGTAATCAGCCCCAGCATTTT; CDR3: CASSPEGRGGNQPQHF
V: TRBV6-6; D: -; J: TRBJ1-3; DNA: TGTGCCAGCAGTTCCTCATATACCATATATTTT; CDR3: CASSSSYTIYF